This TCR beta chain is from a study of blood T cell repertoires in COVID-19. For the study at large: The samples span acute and convalescent COVID-19 from the United States, Italy and Spain. PBMCs, B-cell-depleted T cells, or T cells provided the cDNA or gDNA that made up the material.

The data were produced by immunoSEQ multiplex PCR, yet TCRdb's version contains in-frame clones alone and is incomplete. The sample records more than 90,000 clones, roughly 85% being singletons. V was trimmed by 3 bases and J by 3 bases, leaving 8 bases between them. Germline CDR1 is PRHDT and CDR2 is FYEKMQ (reference sequence). The CDR3 runs 13 residues. The origin of this receptor is a woman between 65 and 79 years old with active or convalescent COVID-19. The sequencing sample was made of peripheral blood. The chain uses TRBV13 and TRBJ2-5; D uncertain. CDR3 nucleotide sequence: TGTGCCAGCAGCTTCAGGCTTAAAGAGACCCAGTACTTC. It specifies CASSFRLKETQYF.